The rows below give T cell receptor beta chains drawn from one sample of a study of blood T cells in healthy people across ages. TCRdb independently ran MiXCR on the 5' RACE reads; one entry per CDR3 protein. The sample carries 1.5 million or so distinct CDR3 sequences, approximately 42% recorded once. The specimen sequenced was blood. All receptors come from a woman under 30 in good health. CDR3s include the opening cysteine and the closing phenylalanine or tryptophan.

CDR3 length	V gene	J gene	CDR3 protein
14	TRBV21-1	TRBJ2-5	CASSKWQQRETQYF
15	TRBV6-6	TRBJ1-2	CASGYPKGGRNGYTF
15	TRBV20-1	TRBJ2-5	CSARVMSGSHNEQYF
12	TRBV20-1	.	CSASEPGETQYF
15	TRBV7-9	TRBJ1-4	CASSSMGLTNEKLFF
16	TRBV5-1	TRBJ2-1	CASSATGTGAGNEQFF
14	TRBV12-3/TRBV12-4	.	CASSLPQGRNEQYF
14	TRBV20-1	TRBJ2-1	CSARISGAVNEQFF
17	TRBV4-2	TRBJ2-2	CASSQERLAVYAGELFF
15	TRBV7-6	TRBJ2-5	CASSLGRGFIETQYF